The 26 T cell receptor beta chains in this list originate from one sample, sequenced in a study of PD-1 blockade in classical Hodgkin lymphoma (dated by TCRdb to 2018 to 2020). Interpreted using the paper, the time point label stands for: cycle 4 day 1 (C4D1), after more than five weeks of nivolumab. Every trial patient had relapsed following autologous stem cell transplantation, and prior brentuximab vedotin exposure was what differed among cohorts A, B and C. The receptor library was made with the immunoSEQ multiplex PCR assay. The table was pulled from immuneACCESS by TCRdb, which kept in-frame rearrangements only. Such tables lose some clones; where checked, under half of the loss comes from unresolved V genes, and the rest has no known cause. A total of just under 45,000 clones appear in this sample, less than 75% of them only once. 3.1% of the sample is in the top ten clones. This specimen was peripheral blood mononuclear cells (PBMCs), taken before the fourth cycle of nivolumab. The receptor source for this set is a human donor with classical Hodgkin lymphoma.

The chain recombines TRBV19 with TRBJ2-2, with D perhaps matching TRBD2 (6 bases). Germline loops: CDR1 LNHDA, CDR2 SQIVND (reference sequence). The CDR3 is 14 residues long. Trimming pared 6 bases from V and 4 bases from J, leaving 12 bases between. CDR3 residues: CASRRRGPTGELFF. Written as DNA, the CDR3 is TGTGCCAGTAGGAGGAGGGGACCCACCGGGGAGCTGTTTTTT.

This rearrangement joins TRBV5-6 to TRBJ2-7; TRBD2 matches 9 bases. Germline V lookup: CDR1 SGHDT, CDR2 YYEEEE. The CDR3 contains 15 residues. V lost 4 bases to trimming and J lost 5 bases; unmatched junction nucleotides: 10. The CDR3 coding sequence is TGTGCCAGCAGCGAACTTGCGGGGGGGCCCCACGAGCAGTACTTC. It specifies CASSELAGGPHEQYF.

This chain joins TRBV9 and TRBJ2-5, with D unresolved. CDR1 is SGDLS and CDR2 is YYNGEE in the germline V gene. This CDR3 comprises 14 residues. V was clipped by 0 bases and J by 5 bases, with 11 bases between them. CDR3 in DNA: TGTGCCAGCAGCGTAGGGTTTAGCATGGAGACCCAGTACTTC. It translates to CASSVGFSMETQYF.

Only a few counts were recorded for this clone. This chain uses TRBV27 with TRBJ2-1, with 10 bases aligning to TRBD2. The CDR3 totals 14 residues. V trimming: 6 bases; J trimming: 8 bases; junction bases outside the gene matches: 7. Germline CDR1 reads MNHEY; CDR2 reads SMNVEV (reference sequence). Here the CDR3 reads CASSRLGLAYEQFF. The CDR3 DNA follows: TGTGCCAGCAGCCGATTGGGACTAGCGTATGAGCAGTTCTTC.

This clone was seen a few times. The chain couples TRBV30 to TRBJ1-1; D gene unclear. This CDR3 region has 11 residues. Germline CDR1 reads GTSNPN; CDR2 reads SVGIG (reference sequence). V lost 0 bases, J lost 9 bases, and 8 bases lay in between. The CDR3: CAWSVLDKAFF. In nucleotides, the CDR3 is TGTGCCTGGAGTGTGTTAGACAAAGCTTTCTTT.

The V and J genes are TRBV9 and TRBJ1-1; TRBD1 agrees at 7 bases. CDR3 size: 16 residues. Germline V lookup: CDR1 SGDLS, CDR2 YYNGEE. V was pared by 1 base and J by 3 bases, with 9 bases of the junction left unmatched. CDR3 sequence: CASSVLDRFLDTEAFF. In DNA, the CDR3 is TGTGCCAGCAGCGTATTGGACAGGTTTTTGGACACTGAAGCTTTCTTT.

The rearrangement links TRBV7-2 to TRBJ1-2; 7 bases agree with TRBD1. Germline lookup yields CDR1 SGHTA and CDR2 FQGNSA. The CDR3 contains 14 residues. The junction had 11 bases not matched to a gene; V was cut back by 5 bases and J by 8 bases. The CDR3 spells CASSRRQGPDGYTF. CDR3 coding DNA: TGTGCCAGCAGCCGGCGACAGGGCCCAGACGGCTACACCTTC.

The V call is TRBV5-5, the J call TRBJ1-1; 9 nucleotides agree with TRBD1. Per germline, CDR1 SGHKS and CDR2 YYEKEE (reference sequence). The CDR3 consists of 17 residues. V trimming: 2 bases; J trimming: 0 bases; junction bases outside the gene matches: 8. CDR3 bases: TGTGCCAGCAGCTTACAGGGGGCGGAATTTTTGAACACTGAAGCTTTCTTT. Translated: CASSLQGAEFLNTEAFF.

In its sample, this clone was seen a few times. V and J are TRBV28 and TRBJ1-1; 8 bases are shared with TRBD1. The trim removed 4 bases at V and 1 base at J, leaving 8 bases unmatched. In germline, CDR1 is MDHEN, CDR2 SYDVKM. This CDR3 has 16 residues. The CDR3 bases are TGTGCCAGCAGTTCCCCTCCCGGGACAGGGAACACTGAAGCTTTCTTT. It yields the protein CASSSPPGTGNTEAFF.

The chain couples TRBV7-9 to TRBJ2-3; D remains unclear. The germline CDR1 and CDR2 sequences are SEHNR and FQNEAQ (reference sequence). This CDR3 is built from 14 residues. Trimming took 3 bases from V and 2 from J, leaving 9 bases between them. The CDR3 bases are TGTGCCAGCAGCTTGACGACTTCCACAGATACGCAGTATTTT. This codes for CASSLTTSTDTQYF.

The V and J genes are TRBV6-5 and TRBJ1-2; D remains ambiguous. The CDR3 consists of 13 residues. V lost 4 bases and J lost 2, with 8 bases in between. CDR1 is MNHEY, CDR2 SVGAGI, per germline. CDR3 sequence (DNA): TGTGCCAGCAGTTTCACAGACAACTATGGCTACACCTTC. As protein: CASSFTDNYGYTF.

The chain recombines TRBV28 with TRBJ2-7, with a tentative D call TRBD2 (6 bases). The germline gives CDR1 MDHEN, CDR2 SYDVKM. This CDR3 spans 14 amino acids. Between the trimmed V and J ends, which lost 5 bases and 4 bases, there was a span of 15 bases. CDR3 nucleotide sequence: TGTGCCAGCAGTGCCCCGGGAGCAGGATACGAGCAGTACTTC. Its protein is CASSAPGAGYEQYF.

The V call is TRBV5-6, the J call TRBJ1-5; no clear D gene. Germline CDR1 reads SGHDT; CDR2 reads YYEEEE. Trimming took 4 bases from V and 1 from J, leaving 6 bases between them. This CDR3 is built from 13 residues. The CDR3 loop is CASSAGSNQPQHF. CDR3 nucleotide sequence: TGTGCCAGCAGCGCGGGAAGCAATCAGCCCCAGCATTTT.

The J gene is TRBJ2-7, the V gene TRBV18, with 11 bases matching TRBD2. Per the germline V gene, CDR1 is KGHSH and CDR2 is LQKENI. The V gene end was trimmed by 4 bases and the J gene end by 0 bases; junction bases not matched to a gene: 11. CDR3 size: 18 residues. This CDR3 is CASSRSASGGSSSYEQYF. CDR3 bases: TGTGCCAGCTCACGGAGCGCTAGCGGGGGGTCTAGCTCCTACGAGCAGTACTTC.

This chain links TRBV19 with TRBJ1-2; 9 bases are shared with TRBD1. Looked up from germline, CDR1 is LNHDA and CDR2 is SQIVND (reference sequence). The ends lost 9 bases at V and 4 bases at J; junction bases unmatched: 9. The CDR3 extends over 14 amino acids. DNA for the CDR3: TGTGCCAGCAAATGGACAGGGGAGGCCTATGGCTACACCTTC. Amino acid sequence: CASKWTGEAYGYTF.

CDR3 sequence reads: CAWSAQGSEQYF. The DNA for the CDR3 is TGTGCCTGGAGTGCACAGGGGAGCGAGCAGTACTTC. This chain connects TRBV30 to TRBJ2-7; 7 bases match TRBD1. The V segment lost 1 base and the J segment 6 bases; nucleotides outside the gene matches: 3. The CDR3 loop spans 12 amino acids. Per germline, CDR1 GTSNPN and CDR2 SVGIG (reference sequence).

The rearrangement joins TRBV11-2 to TRBJ2-7, with a possible D match to TRBD1 (6 bases). This CDR3 spans 13 amino acids. V dropped 5 bases and J dropped 2 bases, with 10 bases sitting between them. Per the germline V gene, CDR1 is SGHAT and CDR2 is FQNNGV. In DNA form, the CDR3 reads TGTGCCAGCAGCCGGTCAGGGGCCTACGAGCAGTACTTC. Translating it yields CASSRSGAYEQYF.

DNA of the CDR3: TGTGCCACGAATGTTAATGAAAAACTGTTTTTT. Protein sequence: CATNVNEKLFF. The J gene is TRBJ1-4, the V gene TRBV28; no reliable D call. Looked up from germline, CDR1 is MDHEN and CDR2 is SYDVKM. This CDR3 contains 11 residues. V lost 10 bases, J lost 4 bases, and 7 bases lay in between.

In its sample, this clone was seen a few times. The rearrangement uses TRBV5-6 and TRBJ2-2, with D maybe TRBD1 (5 bases). The germline CDR1 and CDR2 sequences are SGHDT and YYEEEE. The CDR3 has 16 residues. V was clipped by 1 base and J by 3 bases, with 13 bases between them. CDR3 nucleotide sequence: TGTGCCAGCAGCTTGTCTTTAAGGGGATACACCGGGGAGCTGTTTTTT. Translation: CASSLSLRGYTGELFF.

This clone came up a few times. The V call is TRBV19, the J call TRBJ2-3; possibly TRBD2 for D (6 bases). The CDR3 sequence is 15 residues long. CDR1 is LNHDA and CDR2 is SQIVND in the germline V gene (reference sequence). Trimming removed 4 bases at V and 4 bases at J, with 15 bases between. The chain's CDR3 is CASSRTTEVPDTQYF. The CDR3 DNA is TGTGCCAGTAGTAGGACTACGGAGGTTCCAGATACGCAGTATTTT.

The V call is TRBV9, the J call TRBJ2-3; 7 bases fit TRBD2. With 4 bases clipped from V and 0 bases from J, the junction kept 8 bases outside the gene matches. Germline CDR1 is SGDLS and CDR2 is YYNGEE. The CDR3 is made up of 16 amino acids. CDR3 nucleotides: TGTGCCAGCAGCCCCCGGACTAGTTCTAGCACAGATACGCAGTATTTT. Residues: CASSPRTSSSTDTQYF. Combining the CDR3 with reference TRBV9 and TRBJ2-3 gives the whole variable domain DSGVTQTPKHLITATGQRVTLRCSPRSGDLSVYWYQQSLDQGLQFLIQYYNGEERAKGNILERFSAQQFPDLHSELNLSSLELGDSALYFCASSPRTSSSTDTQYFGPGTRLTVL.

V usage is TRBV11-2 and J usage is TRBJ2-1, with a tentative D call TRBD2 (5 bases). This CDR3 contains 18 residues. The germline gives CDR1 SGHAT, CDR2 FQNNGV. Trimming removed 0 bases at V and 4 bases at J, with 19 bases between. For the CDR3, the DNA is TGTGCCAGCAGCTTAGATAGTTTTGAGGTACGAGGGTACAATGAGCAGTTCTTC. Its protein is CASSLDSFEVRGYNEQFF.

The V gene is TRBV6-5, the J gene TRBJ2-7, with 10 bases fitting TRBD2. Trimming took 2 bases from V and 5 from J; bases not matched to a gene: 3. This CDR3 contains 14 residues. Germline assignment: CDR1 MNHEY and CDR2 SVGAGI. In nucleotides, the CDR3 is TGTGCCAGCAGTTACGGGACTAGCGCCGACGAGCAGTACTTC. Residues: CASSYGTSADEQYF.

The chain links TRBV4-3 to TRBJ1-3; D ambiguous. V gave up 0 bases and J gave up 0 bases, with 6 bases separating them. The length of the CDR3 is 15 residues. The germline CDR1 and CDR2 sequences are LGHNA and YSLEER. DNA for the CDR3: TGCGCCAGCAGCCAAGAAGGGAGCTCTGGAAACACCATATATTTT. This encodes CASSQEGSSGNTIYF.

This clone was detected a few times. The genes are TRBV20-1 and TRBJ2-1, with D unresolved. Germline V gives CDR1 DFQATT, CDR2 SNEGSKA (reference sequence). V shed 5 bases and J shed 5 bases, with 7 bases lying between them. The CDR3 spans 11 residues. This CDR3 is CSAWLNNEQFF. Written as DNA, the CDR3 is TGCAGTGCTTGGCTGAACAATGAGCAGTTCTTC.

V and J are TRBV13 and TRBJ2-7; TRBD1 might be the D (6 bases). From germline, CDR1 is PRHDT and CDR2 FYEKMQ (reference sequence). V was clipped by 3 bases and J by 0 bases, with 9 bases between them. This CDR3 is built from 14 residues. CDR3 sequence: CASSFYRASYEQYF. In DNA, the CDR3 is TGTGCCAGCAGCTTTTACAGGGCCTCCTACGAGCAGTACTTC.